Sequencing of this T cell receptor (beta chain) was carried out in a study of tumor-infiltrating lymphocytes in localized non-small cell lung cancer. A word on this clone: What it binds is not known.

Study-wide results and limits: Immunotypes IM1 and IM2 had similar TCR-derived T-cell fractions.

This CDR3 contains 16 residues. The germline CDR1 and CDR2 sequences are SGHTA and FQGNSA. V lost 7 bases and J 1 base, leaving 19 bases between the germline ends. Clones were read by immunoSEQ multiplex PCR, and TCRdb kept only the in-frame ones, dropping some. The repertoire holds over 9,000 clones, with about 83% as singletons. J is TRBJ2-5 and V is TRBV7-2; D is perhaps TRBD2 (6 bases). This receptor was obtained from a human donor with non-small cell lung cancer. The sequenced sample consisted of lung tumor tissue. CDR3 in amino acids: CASTPPTGTFQETQYF. The CDR3 nucleotides are TGTGCCAGCACCCCACCCACTGGGACTTTCCAAGAGACCCAGTACTTC.